A selection of T cell receptor beta chains follows, all from one sample in a study of blood T cell repertoires in COVID-19. Measured with immunoSEQ multiplex PCR; TCRdb has only the in-frame clones, and not every one. The sample contains roughly 100,000 clones, 85% to 90% of which appear only once. The sequencing sample was made of peripheral blood. These receptors originate from a human donor in a cohort sampled during active COVID-19. Both conserved end residues are part of each CDR3. D genes are given only for firm matches. Size is stated for part of the rows, as once, few or many counts, or as a class when the clone is expanded.

CDR3 protein,CDR3 DNA,D gene,J gene,V gene,clone size
CASSPQGGNQPQHF,TGTGCCAGCTCACCCCAGGGGGGCAATCAGCCCCAGCATTTT,TRBD1,TRBJ1-5,TRBV18,-
CAISEQGAEQYF,TGTGCCATCAGTGAACAGGGGGCGGAGCAGTACTTC,TRBD1,TRBJ2-7,TRBV10-3,-
CASGRGRTEAFF,TGCGCCAGCGGCAGGGGGCGCACTGAAGCTTTCTTT,TRBD1,TRBJ1-1,TRBV5-1,-
CASSVDRVVGNEQFF,TGTGCCAGCAGTGTCGACAGGGTGGTGGGCAATGAGCAGTTCTTC,TRBD1,TRBJ2-1,TRBV2,-
CASSPRDSPGELFF,TGTGCCAGCAGCCCCCGGGACAGTCCCGGGGAGCTGTTTTTT,TRBD1,TRBJ2-2,TRBV9,-
CASSSQRDFYNEQFF,TGTGCCAGCAGCTCTCAGCGGGACTTCTACAATGAGCAGTTCTTC,TRBD2,TRBJ2-1,TRBV5-4,-
CASARRGAGTPLEFRALEFF,TGTGCCAGTGCTCGAAGGGGAGCGGGAACCCCCCTTGAATTTCGGGCGTTGGAGTTCTTC,TRBD2,TRBJ2-1,TRBV19,-
CASSSSTGTGDGYTF,TGTGCCAGCAGCTCCTCCACCGGGACAGGGGATGGCTACACCTTC,TRBD1,TRBJ1-2,TRBV7-3,-
CASSPRGQGDTDTQYF,TGTGCCAGCAGTCCGCGGGGACAGGGAGACACAGATACGCAGTATTTT,TRBD1,TRBJ2-3,TRBV6-2/TRBV6-3,-
CASSAGTGSTGELFF,TGTGCCAGCAGCGCCGGGACAGGGAGCACCGGGGAGCTGTTTTTT,TRBD1,TRBJ2-2,TRBV27,-
CASSQGDSHFRNTIYF,TGCGCCAGCAGCCAAGGAGACTCCCACTTTAGAAACACCATATATTTT,-,TRBJ1-3,TRBV4-3,-
CASSDGQGWSEKLFF,TGTGCCAGCAGCGACGGACAGGGGTGGTCTGAAAAACTGTTTTTT,TRBD1,TRBJ1-4,TRBV11-2,-
CASSPPHNTEAFF,TGTGCCAGCTCACCACCACATAACACTGAAGCTTTCTTT,-,TRBJ1-1,TRBV18,-
CASSQVGSPLHF,TGTGCCAGCAGCCAAGTCGGTTCACCCCTCCACTTT,-,TRBJ1-6,TRBV3-1/TRBV3-2,-
CASSTESSYNSPLHF,TGTGCCAGTAGTACCGAGAGCTCCTATAATTCACCCCTCCACTTT,-,TRBJ1-6,TRBV19,once
CATSRGPGNYEQYF,TGTGCCACCAGCAGAGGGCCAGGGAACTACGAGCAGTACTTC,-,TRBJ2-7,TRBV15,-
CASSRTSGQETQYF,TGTGCCAGCAGCCGGACTAGCGGGCAAGAGACCCAGTACTTC,TRBD2,TRBJ2-5,TRBV7-3,-
CASSQDQRWTGERAQHF,TGCGCCAGCAGCCAAGATCAGCGGTGGACAGGGGAAAGGGCCCAGCATTTT,TRBD1,TRBJ1-5,TRBV4-1,-
CASSIVGRETQYF,TGTGCCAGTAGTATTGTCGGGAGGGAGACCCAGTACTTC,TRBD2,TRBJ2-5,TRBV19,-
CASSWTGRDSPLHF,TGCGCCAGCAGCTGGACAGGGAGAGATTCACCCCTCCACTTT,TRBD1,TRBJ1-6,TRBV5-1,-
CASSLVPAGGSQPSYEQYF,TGTGCCAGCAGCTTAGTTCCGGCAGGGGGGTCCCAACCCTCCTACGAGCAGTACTTC,-,TRBJ2-7,TRBV7-2,-
CASRRTGLSTDTQYF,TGTGCCAGTAGGAGGACGGGACTGAGCACAGATACGCAGTATTTT,-,TRBJ2-3,TRBV19,-
CASSEPAGGLYQETQYF,TGTGCCAGCAGTGAACCAGCGGGGGGTTTGTACCAAGAGACCCAGTACTTC,TRBD2,TRBJ2-5,TRBV2,-
CAISKARTGGGGQPQHF,TGTGCCATCAGTAAAGCCCGAACAGGGGGCGGGGGGCAGCCCCAGCATTTT,TRBD1,TRBJ1-5,TRBV10-3,-
CSVVRRASSTDTQYF,TGCAGCGTTGTGCGGAGGGCCTCTAGCACAGATACGCAGTATTTT,-,TRBJ2-3,TRBV29-1,-
CASSLWDSGTSRNTGELFF,TGCGCCAGCAGCTTATGGGATTCCGGGACTAGCAGAAACACCGGGGAGCTGTTTTTT,TRBD2,TRBJ2-2,TRBV5-1,-
CASQFSRGTEAFF,TGTGCCAGCCAGTTCTCCAGGGGTACTGAAGCTTTCTTT,-,TRBJ1-1,TRBV28,few
CASSYSFLAGGYEQYF,TGTGCCAGCAGTTACTCGTTTCTAGCGGGAGGTTACGAGCAGTACTTC,TRBD2,TRBJ2-7,TRBV6-5,few
CASSMGRTSGGTVEIDTQYF,TGTGCCAGCAGCATGGGGAGGACTAGCGGGGGGACAGTGGAGATAGATACGCAGTATTTT,TRBD2,TRBJ2-3,TRBV7-9,-
CASSRTSGGSSTDTQYF,TGTGCCAGCTCCAGGACTAGCGGGGGGTCTAGCACAGATACGCAGTATTTT,TRBD2,TRBJ2-3,TRBV18,-
CAWSVGGYGYTF,TGTGCCTGGAGTGTAGGCGGCTATGGCTACACCTTC,-,TRBJ1-2,TRBV30,-
CASSKDRFSSNTGELFF,TGCGCCAGCAGCAAGGACAGGTTCTCCTCCAACACCGGGGAGCTGTTTTTT,TRBD1,TRBJ2-2,TRBV10-1,-
CASSMTGNYGYTF,TGTGCCAGCAGCATGACAGGGAACTATGGCTACACCTTC,TRBD1,TRBJ1-2,TRBV7-9,-
CATSGRTGRVETQYF,TGTGCCACCAGCGGGAGAACAGGGCGAGTAGAGACCCAGTACTTC,-,TRBJ2-5,TRBV15,once
CASSQDDSGLKNEQFF,TGTGCCAGCAGCCAAGATGATTCAGGACTAAAAAATGAGCAGTTCTTC,-,TRBJ2-1,TRBV4-2,-
CASSLDHRSYTEAFF,TGTGCCAGCAGCTTGGATCACAGGAGTTACACTGAAGCTTTCTTT,-,TRBJ1-1,TRBV5-4,few
CATSSWDRDFLNGYTF,TGTGCCACCAGCAGTTGGGACCGGGACTTCTTAAATGGCTACACCTTC,-,TRBJ1-2,TRBV15,-
CASTETSGGARETQYF,TGTGCCAGCACCGAGACTAGCGGGGGGGCCCGTGAGACCCAGTACTTC,TRBD2,TRBJ2-5,TRBV11-2,-
CASSRRQWTDTQYF,TGTGCCAGCAGCAGGCGGCAATGGACAGATACGCAGTATTTT,-,TRBJ2-3,TRBV11-1,-
CASSIEVGESSFWYGYTF,TGTGCCAGTAGTATAGAAGTGGGAGAGTCCTCCTTTTGGTATGGCTACACCTTC,-,TRBJ1-2,TRBV19,-
CASSLDRGRDTQYF,TGTGCCAGCAGTTTAGACAGGGGAAGAGATACGCAGTATTTT,TRBD1,TRBJ2-3,TRBV2,-
CASSERDSIPQHF,TGTGCCAGCAGTGAGAGGGACTCGATACCCCAGCATTTT,-,TRBJ1-5,TRBV25-1,-
CATRRQGHYEQYF,TGTGCCACCAGACGACAGGGGCACTACGAGCAGTACTTC,TRBD1,TRBJ2-7,TRBV15,few
CAISGPQADTQYF,TGTGCCATCAGTGGACCACAGGCAGATACGCAGTATTTT,-,TRBJ2-3,TRBV10-3,-
CASSAKQGAEETQYF,TGTGCCAGCAGCGCAAAGCAGGGGGCTGAGGAGACCCAGTACTTC,-,TRBJ2-5,TRBV21-1,-
CASSRSWANVLTF,TGTGCCAGCAGTCGTAGCTGGGCCAACGTCCTGACTTTC,-,TRBJ2-6,TRBV25-1,-
CASSVSGTRVEKLFF,TGTGCCAGCAGCGTATCGGGAACTCGGGTTGAAAAACTGTTTTTT,-,TRBJ1-4,TRBV9,-
CASSMQTLEGFSYEQYF,TGTGCCAGTAGTATGCAGACCCTAGAGGGATTCTCCTACGAGCAGTACTTC,-,TRBJ2-7,TRBV19,once
CASSVNRGPPLNTEAFF,TGTGCCAGCAGCGTCAACAGGGGACCACCTCTGAACACTGAAGCTTTCTTT,TRBD1,TRBJ1-1,TRBV9,once
CASRNPGLARTYNEQFF,TGCGCCAGCAGGAATCCGGGACTCGCTAGAACATACAATGAGCAGTTCTTC,-,TRBJ2-1,TRBV5-1,-
CASSHNSGQNTEAFF,TGTGCCAGCAGCCATAATTCAGGACAGAACACTGAAGCTTTCTTT,-,TRBJ1-1,TRBV4-2,-
CASSTGQGKITEAFF,TGCGCCAGCAGCACCGGACAGGGGAAAATCACTGAAGCTTTCTTT,TRBD1,TRBJ1-1,TRBV5-1,-
CASKPSGSNNEQFF,TGCGCCAGCAAACCTAGCGGGAGTAACAATGAGCAGTTCTTC,TRBD2,TRBJ2-1,TRBV10-1,-
CASSDHGGDTEAFF,TGTGCCAGCAGTGACCATGGAGGGGACACTGAAGCTTTCTTT,-,TRBJ1-1,TRBV6-1,-
CASKTLQGSSYNEQFF,TGCGCCAGCAAGACTTTACAGGGGAGCTCCTACAATGAGCAGTTCTTC,TRBD1,TRBJ2-1,TRBV23-1,-